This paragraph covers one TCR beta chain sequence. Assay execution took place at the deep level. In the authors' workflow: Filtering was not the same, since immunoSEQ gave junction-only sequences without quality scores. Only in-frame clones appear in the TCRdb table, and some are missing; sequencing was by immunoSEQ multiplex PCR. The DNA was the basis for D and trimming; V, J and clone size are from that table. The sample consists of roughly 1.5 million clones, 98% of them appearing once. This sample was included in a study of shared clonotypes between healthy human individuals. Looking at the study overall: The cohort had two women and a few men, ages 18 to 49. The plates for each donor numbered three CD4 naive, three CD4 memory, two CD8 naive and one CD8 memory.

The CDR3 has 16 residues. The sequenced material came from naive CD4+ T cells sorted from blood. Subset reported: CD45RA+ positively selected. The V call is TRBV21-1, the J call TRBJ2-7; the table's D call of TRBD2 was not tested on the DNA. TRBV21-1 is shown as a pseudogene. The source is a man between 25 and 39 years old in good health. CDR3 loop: CASSNTPGTSCYEQYF. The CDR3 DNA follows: TGTGCCAGCAGCAACACCCCCGGGACTAGCTGCTACGAGCAGTACTTC.